This T cell receptor (beta chain) was sequenced in a study of T-cell reconstitution after alpha-beta-depleted transplantation in children. Preparation of the TCRbeta library was carried out with unique molecular identifiers. TCRdb processed the PCR reads anew with MiXCR; each CDR3 protein has one entry. The sample shows 450,000 to 500,000 distinct CDR3 sequences, roughly an eighth of them seen only once. Trimming shortened V by 6 bases and J by 7 bases, and 16 bases separated the two germline ends. From germline, CDR1 is MNHNS and CDR2 SASEGT. CDR3 length: 14 amino acids. This chain links TRBV6-1 with TRBJ2-4; D assignment may be TRBD1 or TRBD2 (5 bases each). Here the sequenced sample was PBMCs from the stem cell graft donor, taken from the stem cell graft. This receptor was identified in a human donor who donated a stem cell graft to a child with combined immunodeficiency. Here the CDR3 reads CASSRSGQSNIQYF. The CDR3 bases are TGTGCCAGCAGCCGCTCGGGGCAGAGCAACATTCAGTACTTC.